This T cell receptor beta chain was sequenced for a study of post-analysis software for immune sequencing data. Study background: Recorded subtypes: relapsing-remitting, secondary progressive, progressive-relapsing; some patients unannotated. Points from the study as a whole: Those samples that were prepared in the same batch co-clustered strongly by F measure. TRBV5-6, TRBV5-1 and TRBV20-1 were among roughly five TRBV segments more frequent in patients than controls. The study found significantly lower normalized Chao1 diversity in multiple sclerosis patients than in controls.

TCR beta libraries were prepared from cDNA with unique molecular identifiers. The yield from roughly 1 to 10 million T cells was around 500,000 cDNA molecules in total. TCRdb redid the calling of the PCR reads with MiXCR, one entry per CDR3 protein. The sample contains 650,000 to 900,000 distinct CDR3 sequences, about half of which appear only once. Details on this clonotype: Antigen unknown.

Germline loops: CDR1 DFQATT, CDR2 SNEGSKA (reference sequence). Trimming removed 6 bases from V and 0 bases from J, with 11 bases in between. The CDR3 is 13 amino acids. This TCR was recovered from a girl aged 5 to 17 with multiple sclerosis. Sequenced sample: blood. The rearrangement links TRBV20-1 to TRBJ1-1; perhaps TRBD1 as D (5 bases). CDR3 coding DNA: TGCAGTGCCCCCGTACAGGTGAACACTGAAGCTTTCTTT. Amino acid sequence: CSAPVQVNTEAFF.